The following is a T cell receptor beta chain sequence with its context. The trim removed 1 base at V and 3 bases at J, leaving 1 base unmatched. CDR3 size: 13 residues. Germline CDR1 and CDR2: SQVTM and ANQGSEA. This sample is drawn from a study of technical replicates of blood from a handful of donors. This table comes from immunoSEQ multiplex PCR, and its TCRdb copy is limited to in-frame clones, with some not included. Found here are 75,000 to 95,000 clones, just under 95% of them singletons; the top ten hold approximately 0.25%. Input material: T cells isolated from PBMCs. The chain links TRBV29-1 to TRBJ2-7; 9 nucleotides match TRBD1. The clonotype comes from a human donor in good health. The CDR3 is CSVEVGQGYEQYF. DNA for the CDR3: TGCAGCGTTGAAGTGGGACAGGGCTACGAGCAGTACTTC.